The 16 T cell receptor beta chains in this list originate from one sample, sequenced in a study of molecular identifiers for immune sequencing clone quantification. One entry per CDR3 protein, called by TCRdb with MiXCR from the PCR reads. The sample lists tens of thousands of distinct CDR3 sequences, around 25% occurring once. The sequencing input was naive CD8+ T cells from blood, with Jurkat cell RNA spiked in. Subset denoted: FACS-sorted CD8+CD4-CCR7+CD45RA+ naive T cells. The receptors were sampled from a human donor in good health. Some libraries in this study had Jurkat cell RNA spiked in.

This chain uses TRBV29-1 with TRBJ1-2; 9 bases agree with TRBD1. The CDR3 loop spans 15 amino acids. Per germline, CDR1 SQVTM and CDR2 ANQGSEA. With V trimmed by 8 bases and J by 4 bases, 14 bases remained unmatched. In nucleotides, the CDR3 is TGCAGCCACAGCTCCCCACAGGGGGCAGGCTATGGCTACACCTTC. Protein product: CSHSSPQGAGYGYTF.

Details on this clonotype: A much larger clone lies one base from this, so it may be a read error. The conserved closing phenylalanine or tryptophan is absent in this CDR3, likely reflecting a read error. V is TRBV28 and J is TRBJ2-7; D may correspond to TRBD1 or TRBD2 (5 bases each). Trimming removed 5 bases from V and 2 bases from J, with 13 bases in between. The CDR3 runs 14 residues. Germline lookup yields CDR1 MDHEN and CDR2 SYDVKM. This CDR3 is CASSPLMGAYEQYY. CDR3 nucleotide sequence: TGTGCCAGCAGTCCCCTCATGGGGGCCTACGAGCAGTACTAC.

This clonotype showed up many times. The DNA for the CDR3 is TGTGCCAGCAGTTATTTCGACAGGGGCACTGAAGCTTTCTTT. Its translation: CASSYFDRGTEAFF. This chain uses TRBV6-5 with TRBJ1-1, with 8 bases matching TRBD1. CDR3 length: 14 residues. J was trimmed by 4 bases and V by 3 bases; bases with no gene match: 4. Germline V gives CDR1 MNHEY, CDR2 SVGAGI.

Regarding this clonotype: A read error may be the cause here, since a much bigger clone is one base away. The conserved phenylalanine or tryptophan is not found at the CDR3 terminus, so this likely reflects a read error. The V call is TRBV11-2, the J call TRBJ1-1; the D is unclear. Germline values: CDR1 SGHAT, CDR2 FQNNGV. V was trimmed by 8 bases and J by 0 bases, leaving 7 bases between them. This CDR3 has 12 residues. The DNA for the CDR3 is TGTGCCAGCGGAAAAATGAACACTGAAGCTTTCTAT. It codes for CASGKMNTEAFY.

For this clonotype: A clone one base away is much larger, so this may be a read error. The chain's CDR3 is CASSFLTSDHTDTQYF. As DNA, the CDR3 is TGTGCCAGCAGTTTTCTTACTAGCGACCACACAGATACGCAGTATTTT. This chain links TRBV28 with TRBJ2-3; 7 bases fit TRBD2. The germline V gene encodes CDR1 MDHEN and CDR2 SYDVKM. The CDR3 runs to 16 residues. V gave up 3 bases and J gave up 2 bases; unmatched junction bases: 8.

This clonotype has more than one count but fewer than ten. The J gene is TRBJ1-2, the V gene TRBV7-9; a weak D match, TRBD1 (5 bases). The CDR3 extends over 15 amino acids. Germline CDR1 and CDR2: SEHNR and FQNEAQ (reference sequence). The ends were cut back, 0 bases at V and 4 bases at J, with 12 bases in the middle. CDR3 nucleotides: TGTGCCAGCAGCTTAGCGCTCGACAGCTCCTATGGCTACACCTTC. It is translated as CASSLALDSSYGYTF. Combining the CDR3 with reference TRBV7-9 and TRBJ1-2 gives the whole variable domain DTGVSQNPRHKITKRGQNVTFRCDPISEHNRLYWYRQTLGQGPEFLTYFQNEAQLEKSRLLSDRFSAERPKGSFSTLEIQRTEQGDSAMYLCASSLALDSSYGYTFGSGTRLTVV.

By share, this clonotype ranks as medium-sized. The V and J genes are TRBV27 and TRBJ2-5; TRBD1 matches 7 bases. This CDR3 comprises 17 residues. CDR1 is MNHEY and CDR2 is SMNVEV in the germline V gene (reference sequence). The V and J ends lost 0 bases and 0 bases, in that order; junction bases with no gene match: 7. The CDR3 here is CASSLSRGPYYQETQYF. The CDR3 DNA follows: TGTGCCAGCAGTTTATCTAGGGGGCCGTATTACCAAGAGACCCAGTACTTC.

This clonotype has only one observation. A single base separates this from a much larger clone, so it may be a read error. V and J are TRBV7-2 and TRBJ2-3; 10 nucleotides match TRBD2. Germline lookup yields CDR1 SGHTA and CDR2 FQGNSA. The junction had 8 bases not matched to a gene; V was cut back by 3 bases and J by 8 bases. The CDR3 consists of 15 residues. The CDR3 protein is CASSFSGRASATQYF. CDR3 coding DNA: TGTGCCAGCAGCTTCAGCGGGAGGGCCTCGGCTACGCAGTATTTT. Full variable domain (missing parts from reference TRBV7-2 and TRBJ2-3): GAGVSQSPSNKVTEKGKDVELRCDPISGHTALYWYRQSLGQGLEFLIYFQGNSAPDKSGLPSDRFSAERTGGSVSTLTIQRTQQEDSAVYLCASSFSGRASATQYFGPGTRLTVL.

In the case of this clonotype: A much larger clone lies a single base off, so this may be a read error. The chain links TRBV5-3 to TRBJ1-4; D uncertain. TRBV5-3 is an open reading frame whose function is uncertain. Trimming stripped 8 bases from V and 4 bases from J, with 18 bases between. The CDR3 runs to 15 residues. The chain's CDR3 is CASSHQESYNEKLFF. In DNA, the CDR3 is TGTGCCAGCAGCCACCAGGAGAGTTATAATGAAAAACTGTTTTTT.

This clonotype has ten or more counts. The genes are TRBV5-4 and TRBJ2-3; D perhaps matches TRBD2 (6 bases). The CDR3 contains 14 residues. CDR1 SGHNT and CDR2 YYREEE come from the germline V gene (reference sequence). Trimming pared 4 bases from V and 4 bases from J, leaving 13 bases between. CDR3: CASSPGESADTQYF. The CDR3 DNA is TGTGCCAGCAGCCCGGGGGAGTCGGCAGATACGCAGTATTTT.

As to this clonotype: This may be a read error: a much more frequent sequence differs by one nucleotide. The CDR3 does not end in the conserved phenylalanine or tryptophan, so this is likely a read error. The V and J genes are TRBV10-2 and TRBJ1-6; D unresolved. In germline, CDR1 is WSHSY, CDR2 SAAADI. V lost 6 bases, J lost 3 bases, and 9 bases lay in between. The CDR3 is 14 amino acids. The CDR3 DNA sequence: TGCGCCAGCAGCCCCGCCGGCTATAATTCACCCCTCCACGTT. It codes for CASSPAGYNSPLHV.

Concerning this clonotype itself: A much larger clone differs from this one at a single base, so this may be a read error. This chain links TRBV12-3 or TRBV12-4 with TRBJ1-5, with D maybe TRBD1 (6 bases). CDR3 length: 15 residues. The V end lost 5 bases, the J end lost 2 bases, and 13 bases lay between the germline ends. The CDR3: CASSPGGLGNQPQHF. The CDR3 DNA is TGTGCCAGCAGTCCCGGGGGGCTAGGCAATCAGCCCCAGCATTTT.

This clonotype came up a few times. A clone one base away is much larger, so this may be a read error. This sequence joins TRBV7-2 and TRBJ2-1; TRBD2 matches at 9 bases. The junction had 15 bases not matched to a gene; V was cut back by 8 bases and J by 4 bases. Germline values: CDR1 SGHTA, CDR2 FQGNSA. CDR3 length: 17 amino acids. CDR3 amino acids: CASCGGLAGAQYNEQFF. The DNA of the CDR3 is TGTGCCAGCTGTGGGGGTTTAGCGGGGGCCCAATACAATGAGCAGTTCTTC.

This clonotype was counted at least ten times. The chain uses TRBV11-2 and TRBJ2-1, with no clear D. CDR1 and CDR2 from the germline V gene are SGHAT and FQNNGV. Trimming pared 5 bases from V and 3 bases from J, leaving 17 bases between. The CDR3 extends over 16 amino acids. The CDR3 reads CASSPVLPNDYNEQFF. CDR3 nucleotides: TGTGCCAGCAGCCCAGTTTTACCGAATGACTACAATGAGCAGTTCTTC.

As to this clonotype: This may arise from a read error, as a much more abundant clone is one base away. The rearrangement links TRBV6-5 to TRBJ1-1; D is unresolved. The CDR3 is 13 residues long. CDR1 and CDR2 (germline): MNHEY, SVGAGI. With 8 bases removed from V and 3 bases from J, the gap between germline ends came to 13 bases. The chain's CDR3 is CASRKGIDTEAFF. For the CDR3, the DNA is TGTGCCAGCCGAAAAGGGATCGACACTGAAGCTTTCTTT.

This clonotype appeared many times. V and J are TRBV5-1 and TRBJ2-3; D unresolved. Germline-derived CDR1 and CDR2 are SGHRS and YFSETQ. The CDR3 extends over 18 amino acids. Deletions cut 0 bases from V and 2 bases from J, with 19 bases between. CDR3 amino acids: CASSLEVVGGRFTDTQYF. The CDR3 DNA reads TGCGCCAGCAGCTTGGAAGTGGTCGGCGGCAGATTCACAGATACGCAGTATTTT.